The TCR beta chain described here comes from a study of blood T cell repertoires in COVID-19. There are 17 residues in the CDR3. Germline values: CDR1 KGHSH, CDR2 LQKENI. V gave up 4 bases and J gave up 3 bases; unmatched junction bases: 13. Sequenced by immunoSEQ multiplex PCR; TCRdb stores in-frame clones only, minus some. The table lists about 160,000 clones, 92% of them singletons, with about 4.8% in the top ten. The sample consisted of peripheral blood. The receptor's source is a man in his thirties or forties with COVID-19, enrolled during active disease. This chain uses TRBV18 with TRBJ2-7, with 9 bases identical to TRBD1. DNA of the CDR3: TGTGCCAGCTCACATTCAGGGACAGGGTTGGGAAACTACGAGCAGTACTTC. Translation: CASSHSGTGLGNYEQYF.